This T cell receptor (beta chain) originates from a study of cytomegalovirus exposure and HLA in healthy donors. The PCR employed 60 Vbeta primers together with 13 Jbeta primers. The assay was immunoSEQ multiplex PCR, and TCRdb's table has in-frame clones only and misses some. The sample yields under 120,000 clones, of which the top ten take up about 0.59%. Whole-study results and caveats: One cluster of highly shared sequence variants probably arose as a sequencing artifact. Most observed TCR sequences were rare, whereas some public TCRs were detected in many donors.

Germline V CDR1 and CDR2: SGHNT, YYREEE (reference sequence). The CDR3 extends over 15 amino acids. J was trimmed by 3 bases and V by 4 bases; bases with no gene match: 8. Remarks on this clone: Its antigen is undetermined.

The source is a man in his fifties in good health and CMV-seronegative. The genes are TRBV5-4 and TRBJ1-2, with 8 positions matching TRBD1. Sequencing was carried out using PBMCs. CDR3 region: CASSVAGGRYYGYTF. The CDR3 DNA follows: TGTGCCAGCAGCGTAGCAGGGGGCAGGTACTATGGCTACACCTTC.